The entry that follows covers one T cell receptor (beta chain) sequence. This specimen belongs to a study of blood T cell repertoires in COVID-19. Study in general: Sites across the United States, Italy and Spain contributed samples from acute and convalescent COVID-19.

Germline lookup yields CDR1 SGHAT and CDR2 FQNNGV. This CDR3 region has 13 residues. Between the trimmed V and J ends, which lost 2 bases and 5 bases, there was a span of 10 bases. Per the original methods: Amplification of reference gene primers provided the estimated nucleated cell counts. Assay used: immunoSEQ multiplex PCR; TCRdb lists only in-frame clones, some missing. The V and J calls and clone size are taken from that table; D and trimming were inferred from the DNA. Here the sample spans 400,000 to 550,000 clones, more than 85% being singletons. The source of this sequence is a woman aged 25 to 39 with acute or convalescent COVID-19. Sequenced sample: peripheral blood. This chain joins TRBV11-2 and TRBJ2-7; D remains unclear. CDR3 nucleotide sequence: TGTGCCAGCAGCTTAATCGAGTCTAACGAGCAGTACTTC. This encodes CASSLIESNEQYF.